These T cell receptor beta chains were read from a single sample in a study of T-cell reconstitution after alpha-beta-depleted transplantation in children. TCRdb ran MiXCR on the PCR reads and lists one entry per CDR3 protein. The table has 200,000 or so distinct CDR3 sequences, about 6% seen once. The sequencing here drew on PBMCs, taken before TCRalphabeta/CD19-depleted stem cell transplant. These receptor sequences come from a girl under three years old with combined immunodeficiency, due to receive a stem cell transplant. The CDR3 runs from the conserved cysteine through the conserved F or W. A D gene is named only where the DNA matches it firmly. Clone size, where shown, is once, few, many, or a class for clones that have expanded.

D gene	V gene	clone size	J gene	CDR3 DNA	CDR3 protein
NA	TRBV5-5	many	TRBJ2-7	TGTGCCAGCAGCTTGATCGGGACACCCTACGAGCAGTACTTC	CASSLIGTPYEQYF
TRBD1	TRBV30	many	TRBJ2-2	TGTGCCTGGAGCCCCGGGACAGGGTTCGGGGAGCTGTTTTTT	CAWSPGTGFGELFF
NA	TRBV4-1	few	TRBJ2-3	TGCGCCAGCAGCCGAGCTGGGGGGAGCACAGATACGCAGTATTTT	CASSRAGGSTDTQYF
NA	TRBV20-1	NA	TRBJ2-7	TGCAGTGCTACCCCGGACGGCTCCTACGAGCAGTACTTC	CSATPDGSYEQYF
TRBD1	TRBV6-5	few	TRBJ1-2	TGTGCCAGCAGTTACTCGATCGTGGCAGGGGGCGCGATCTATGGCTACACCTTC	CASSYSIVAGGAIYGYTF
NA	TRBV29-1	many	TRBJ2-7	TGCAGCGTTGAAGGTGATAAGTCCGGTAGCGGCTCCTACGAGCAGTACTTC	CSVEGDKSGSGSYEQYF
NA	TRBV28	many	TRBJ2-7	TGTGCCAGCAGGACGAGTTACGAGCAGTACTTC	CASRTSYEQYF
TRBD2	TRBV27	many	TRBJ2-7	TGTGCCAGCAGTTCGGGACTAGCGGGAGGTGGAATTTACGAGCAGTACTTC	CASSSGLAGGGIYEQYF
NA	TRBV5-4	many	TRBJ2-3	TGTGCCAGCAGCCCGCCGGGACTCCAGTCGTTCACAGATACGCAGTATTTT	CASSPPGLQSFTDTQYF
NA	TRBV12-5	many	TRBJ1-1	TGTGCTAGTGGTTTGGTACCCAGGACACCGAACACTGAAGCTTTCTTT	CASGLVPRTPNTEAFF
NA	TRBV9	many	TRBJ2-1	TGTGCCAGCAGCGATCGTACGGGCAATGAGCAGTTCTTC	CASSDRTGNEQFF
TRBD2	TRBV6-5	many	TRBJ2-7	TGTGCCAGCACCCTGACTAGCGGGTTGGGGGAGCAGTACTTC	CASTLTSGLGEQYF
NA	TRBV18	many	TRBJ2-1	TGTGCCAGCTCAGCCATAGGGGGTGAGCAGTTCTTC	CASSAIGGEQFF
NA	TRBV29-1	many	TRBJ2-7	TGCAGCGTTGGGAGAGAGTTCCCCACCTACGAGCAGTACTTC	CSVGREFPTYEQYF
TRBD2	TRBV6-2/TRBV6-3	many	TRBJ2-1	TGTGCCAGCACCCAAGCGGGGGGCTATGAGCAGTTCTTC	CASTQAGGYEQFF
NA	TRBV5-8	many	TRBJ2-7	TGTGCCAGCAGCGCGAAATGGCCAGGGAGTACCTACGAGCAGTACTTC	CASSAKWPGSTYEQYF
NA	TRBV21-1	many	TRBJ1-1	TGTGCCAGCAGCCTCCTAACGGGGGGGCGCGACACTGAAGCTTTCTTT	CASSLLTGGRDTEAFF
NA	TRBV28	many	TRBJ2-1	TGTGCCAGTAGCCCCCCGGGCCTGGATGAGCAGTTCTTC	CASSPPGLDEQFF
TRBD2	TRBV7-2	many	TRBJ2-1	TGTGCCAGCAGCTTATTAGCGGGAGCGAGTTACAATGAGCAGTTCTTC	CASSLLAGASYNEQFF
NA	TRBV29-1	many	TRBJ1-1	TGCAGCGTTGTGAGGAACACTGAAGCTTTCTTT	CSVVRNTEAFF
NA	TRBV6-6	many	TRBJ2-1	TGTGCCAGCAACGGCGCCAATGAGCAGTTCTTC	CASNGANEQFF
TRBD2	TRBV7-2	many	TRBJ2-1	TGTGCCAGCAGCTTGAGAGCGGGGAGCTCCTACAATGAGCAGTTCTTC	CASSLRAGSSYNEQFF
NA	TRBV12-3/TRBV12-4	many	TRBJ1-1	TGTGCCAGCAGCTTATCAAGGGTCACTGAAGCTTTCTTT	CASSLSRVTEAFF
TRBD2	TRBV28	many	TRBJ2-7	TGTGCCAGCAGTCCCGGACTAGCGGGAGTACGGATTTACGAGCAGTACTTC	CASSPGLAGVRIYEQYF
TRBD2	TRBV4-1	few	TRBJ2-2	TGCGCCAGCAGCCAGAAGCGGGGGGCGAACACCGGGGAGCTGTTTTTT	CASSQKRGANTGELFF
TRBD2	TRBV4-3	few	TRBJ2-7	TGCGCCAGCAGCCAAGTCGCGGCACTAGCGGGTTGGGGGTCCTACTACGAGCAGTACTTC	CASSQVAALAGWGSYYEQYF
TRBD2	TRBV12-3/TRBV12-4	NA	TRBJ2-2	TGTGCCACCGAAAAGCGGGGGGGTCACACCGGGGAGCTGTTTTTT	CATEKRGGHTGELFF
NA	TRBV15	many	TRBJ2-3	TGTGCCACCAGCAGAGCGGGACATATCACAGATACGCAGTATTTT	CATSRAGHITDTQYF
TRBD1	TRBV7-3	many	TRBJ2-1	TGTGCCAGCAGCACAGAGGGACAGGTCTACAATGAGCAGTTCTTC	CASSTEGQVYNEQFF
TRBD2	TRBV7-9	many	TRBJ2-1	TGTGCCAGCAGCTTTAGTGGGACTAGTATGTATGAGCAGTTCTTC	CASSFSGTSMYEQFF
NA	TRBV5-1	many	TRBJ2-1	TGCGCCAGCAGCTTGCTAGAGGGTCCGTTCAATGAGCAGTTCTTC	CASSLLEGPFNEQFF
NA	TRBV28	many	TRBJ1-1	TGTGCCAGCAGTTTACCCGACAGATTTACTATGAACACTGAAGCTTTCTTT	CASSLPDRFTMNTEAFF
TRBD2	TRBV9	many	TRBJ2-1	TGTGCCAGCAGCGCGGCTAGCGGCAATGAGCAGTTCTTC	CASSAASGNEQFF
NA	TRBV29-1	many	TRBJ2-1	TGCAGCGTTGAAGGCTACAATGAGCAGTTCTTC	CSVEGYNEQFF
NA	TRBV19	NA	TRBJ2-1	TGTGCCAGTAGGCAAGACTCCTACAATGAGCAGTTCTTC	CASRQDSYNEQFF